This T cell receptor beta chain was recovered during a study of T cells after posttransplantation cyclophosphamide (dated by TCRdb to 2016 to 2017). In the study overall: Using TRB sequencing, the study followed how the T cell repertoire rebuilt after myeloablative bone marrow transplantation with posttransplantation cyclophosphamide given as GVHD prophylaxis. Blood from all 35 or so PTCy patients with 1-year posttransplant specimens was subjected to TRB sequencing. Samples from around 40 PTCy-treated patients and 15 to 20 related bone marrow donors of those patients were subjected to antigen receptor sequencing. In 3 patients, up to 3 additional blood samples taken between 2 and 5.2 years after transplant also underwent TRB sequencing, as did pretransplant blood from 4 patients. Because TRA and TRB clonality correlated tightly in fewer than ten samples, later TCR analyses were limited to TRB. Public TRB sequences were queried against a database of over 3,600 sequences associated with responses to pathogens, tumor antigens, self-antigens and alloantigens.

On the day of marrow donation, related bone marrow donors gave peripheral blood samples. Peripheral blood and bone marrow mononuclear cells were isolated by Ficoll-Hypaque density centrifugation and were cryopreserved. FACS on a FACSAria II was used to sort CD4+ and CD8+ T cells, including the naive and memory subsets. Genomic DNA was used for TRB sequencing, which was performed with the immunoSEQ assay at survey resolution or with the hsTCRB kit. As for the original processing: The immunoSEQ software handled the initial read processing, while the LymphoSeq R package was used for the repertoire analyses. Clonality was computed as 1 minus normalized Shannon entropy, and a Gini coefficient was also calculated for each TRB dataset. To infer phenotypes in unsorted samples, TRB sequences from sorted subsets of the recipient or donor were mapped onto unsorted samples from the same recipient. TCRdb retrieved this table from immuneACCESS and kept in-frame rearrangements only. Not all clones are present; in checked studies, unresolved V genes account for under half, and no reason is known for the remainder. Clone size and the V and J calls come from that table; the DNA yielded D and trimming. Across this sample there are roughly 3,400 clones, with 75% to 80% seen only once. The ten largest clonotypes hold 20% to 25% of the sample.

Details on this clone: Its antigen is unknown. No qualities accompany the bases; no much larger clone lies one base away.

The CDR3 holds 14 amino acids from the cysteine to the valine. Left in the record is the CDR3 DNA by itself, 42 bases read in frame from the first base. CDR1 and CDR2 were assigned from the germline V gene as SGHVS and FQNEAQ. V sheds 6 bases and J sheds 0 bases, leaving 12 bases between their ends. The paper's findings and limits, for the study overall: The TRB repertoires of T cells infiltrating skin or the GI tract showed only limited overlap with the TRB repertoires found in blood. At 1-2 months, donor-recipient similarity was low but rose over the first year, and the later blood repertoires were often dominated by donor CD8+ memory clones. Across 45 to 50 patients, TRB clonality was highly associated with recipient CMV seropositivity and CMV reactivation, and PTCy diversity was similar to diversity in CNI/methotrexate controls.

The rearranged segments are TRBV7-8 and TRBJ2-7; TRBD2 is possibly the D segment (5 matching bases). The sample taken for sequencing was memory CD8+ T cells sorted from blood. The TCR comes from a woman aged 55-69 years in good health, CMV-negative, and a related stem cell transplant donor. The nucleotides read TGTGCCAGCAGTCTTTCGGGGAGCTCCTACGAGCAGTACGTC. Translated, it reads CASSLSGSSYEQYV.